This T cell receptor (beta chain) was found in a study of shared clonotypes between healthy human individuals. Deep-level running was used for the assay. When replicate PCRs were run on sorted subsets, they used 200 ng DNA, approximately 27,000 T cell genomes. Using immunoSEQ multiplex PCR, the repertoire was profiled, and TCRdb retains in-frame clones only, with some absent. The table includes 2 million to 3 million clones, just over 90% detected once. In regard to this clone: This sample also contains other DNA sequences that code for the same CDR3.

The clonotype originates from a man aged 18-30 years in good health. The sample taken for sequencing was naive CD4+ T cells sorted from blood. Subset: CD45RA+ positively selected.

CDR3 nucleotides: TGTGCCAGCAGCCCGGACAGCAACACTGAAGCTTTCTTT. Residues: CASSPDSNTEAFF. The V call is TRBV2, the J call TRBJ1-1, with D maybe TRBD1 (6 bases). CDR3 length: 13 amino acids. V was shortened by 6 bases and J by 2 bases, with 10 bases between the two germline ends. Germline V CDR1 and CDR2: SNHLY, FYNNEI.